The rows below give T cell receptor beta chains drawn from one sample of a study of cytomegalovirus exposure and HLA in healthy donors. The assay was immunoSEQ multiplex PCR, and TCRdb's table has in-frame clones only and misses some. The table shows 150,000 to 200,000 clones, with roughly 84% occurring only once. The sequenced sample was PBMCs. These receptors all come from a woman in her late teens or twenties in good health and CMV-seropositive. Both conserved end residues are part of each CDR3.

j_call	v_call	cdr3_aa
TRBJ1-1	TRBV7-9	CASSLGGGNTEAFF
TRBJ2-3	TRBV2	CASSPVADPDTQYF
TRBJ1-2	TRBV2	CASSGRLNYGYTF
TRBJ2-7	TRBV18	CASSPSEGYEQYF
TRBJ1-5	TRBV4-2	CASSQTGSGWSQPQHF
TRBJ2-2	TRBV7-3	CASSLMGAANTGELFF
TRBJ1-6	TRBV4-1	CASSQEVRQGGGSPLHF
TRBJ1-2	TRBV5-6	CASSPGKGYYGYTF
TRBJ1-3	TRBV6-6	CASSYSGQGAGNTIYF
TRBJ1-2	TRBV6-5	CASSNTGNYGYTF
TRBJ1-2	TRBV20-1	CSAPTGSGYTF
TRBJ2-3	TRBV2	CASSEGQRPDTQYF
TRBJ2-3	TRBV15	CASSTSGGTDTQYF
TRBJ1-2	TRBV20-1	CSEPYGYTF
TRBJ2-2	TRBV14	CASSPLIGGELFF
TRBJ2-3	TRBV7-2	CASSLRLAGLPDTQYF
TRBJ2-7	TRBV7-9	CASSTTDHEQYF
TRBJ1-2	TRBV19	CASSTRTVQGGYTF
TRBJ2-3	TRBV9	CASSVSARLGDTQYF
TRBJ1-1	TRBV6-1	CASSATTTPNTEAFF
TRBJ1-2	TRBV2	CASKRDYGYTF
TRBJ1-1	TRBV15	CATRQGGEAFF
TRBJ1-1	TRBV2	CASSLGGEAFF
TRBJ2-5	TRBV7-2	CASSLDTAGYF
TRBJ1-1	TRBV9	CASSVTVRTEAFF
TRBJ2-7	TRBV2	CASSGGLGLEGQSSYEQYF
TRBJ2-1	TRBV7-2	CASSDIADSYNEQFF
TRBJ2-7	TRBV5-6	CASLRGHTYEQYF